These T cell receptor beta chains were read from a single sample in a study of blood T cells in healthy people across ages. TCRdb analysed the 5' RACE reads with MiXCR anew, one entry per CDR3 protein. The repertoire holds 650,000 to 1,000,000 distinct CDR3 sequences, with under 40% as singletons. The specimen sequenced was blood. The receptors come from a man aged 18 to 30 in good health. The CDR3 runs from the conserved cysteine through the conserved F or W. Fields, in order: V gene, clone size, J gene, D gene, CDR3 DNA, CDR3 protein. D genes are given only for firm matches. Not all rows give a size; the values are once, few, many and, for expanded clones, a class.

v_call: TRBV10-3
clone_size: NA
j_call: TRBJ1-2
d_call: NA
cdr3_nt: TGTGCCATCTCAAAGGGCCCCGGGGATGGCTACACCTTC
cdr3_aa: CAISKGPGDGYTF

v_call: TRBV6-2/TRBV6-3
clone_size: NA
j_call: TRBJ2-5
d_call: NA
cdr3_nt: TGTGCCAGCAGTCCAGGGACCAAAAGGCCAGAGACCCAGTACTTC
cdr3_aa: CASSPGTKRPETQYF

v_call: TRBV5-5
clone_size: many
j_call: TRBJ2-7
d_call: NA
cdr3_nt: TGTGCCAGCAGCCCGGGCCAGAAGAGATCCTACGAGCAGTACTTC
cdr3_aa: CASSPGQKRSYEQYF

v_call: TRBV4-2
clone_size: NA
j_call: TRBJ2-7
d_call: TRBD1
cdr3_nt: TGTGCCAGCAGCCCCAAGATGGGACAGGGCGGCTACAATGAGCAGTACTTC
cdr3_aa: CASSPKMGQGGYNEQYF

v_call: TRBV20-1
clone_size: many
j_call: TRBJ2-3
d_call: NA
cdr3_nt: TGCAGTGCTAGAGTGCAGGCGAGCACAGATACGCAGTATTTT
cdr3_aa: CSARVQASTDTQYF

v_call: TRBV29-1
clone_size: many
j_call: TRBJ2-3
d_call: TRBD1
cdr3_nt: TGCAGCGCGGGACAGGACAACACAGATACGCAGTATTTT
cdr3_aa: CSAGQDNTDTQYF

v_call: TRBV7-9
clone_size: NA
j_call: TRBJ1-5
d_call: TRBD1
cdr3_nt: TGTGCCAGCAGCGGGGGGACAGGGAAGAATCAGCCCCAGCATTTT
cdr3_aa: CASSGGTGKNQPQHF

v_call: TRBV3-1
clone_size: NA
j_call: TRBJ2-7
d_call: NA
cdr3_nt: TGTGCCAGCAGCCAAGCGAAGGACTCTTTCAATGAGCAGTACTTC
cdr3_aa: CASSQAKDSFNEQYF

v_call: TRBV6-2/TRBV6-3
clone_size: NA
j_call: TRBJ2-5
d_call: NA
cdr3_nt: TGTGCCAGCAGTTATATTCAGTCGATGGGAGAGACCCAGTACTTC
cdr3_aa: CASSYIQSMGETQYF

v_call: TRBV11-1
clone_size: many
j_call: TRBJ2-3
d_call: NA
cdr3_nt: TGTGCCAGCAGCACATACACAGATACGCAGTATTTT
cdr3_aa: CASSTYTDTQYF

v_call: TRBV19
clone_size: NA
j_call: TRBJ1-1
d_call: NA
cdr3_nt: TGTGCCAGTAGACCCACAGAGAACATGAACACTGAAGCTTTCTTT
cdr3_aa: CASRPTENMNTEAFF

v_call: TRBV2
clone_size: few
j_call: TRBJ1-2
d_call: NA
cdr3_nt: TGTGCCAGCTACGGGGTTTGGAGATGGAACTATGGCTACACCTTC
cdr3_aa: CASYGVWRWNYGYTF

v_call: TRBV5-1
clone_size: few
j_call: TRBJ2-3
d_call: NA
cdr3_nt: TGCGCCAGCAGCTTGGCCTTGAGCGGGAGCACAGATACGCAGTATTTT
cdr3_aa: CASSLALSGSTDTQYF

v_call: TRBV18
clone_size: few
j_call: TRBJ2-5
d_call: NA
cdr3_nt: TGTGCCAGCTCACCACTCCCAGGGGAGAAGACCCAGTACTTC
cdr3_aa: CASSPLPGEKTQYF

v_call: TRBV11-2
clone_size: NA
j_call: TRBJ2-5
d_call: TRBD1
cdr3_nt: TGTGCCAGCAGCTCCAAGGGACAGGGTTACGATGAGCAGTACTTC
cdr3_aa: CASSSKGQGYDEQYF

v_call: TRBV4-1
clone_size: NA
j_call: TRBJ2-3
d_call: NA
cdr3_nt: TGCGCCAGCAGCCAGCTGGACAGGAGGGGCACAGATACGCAGTATTTT
cdr3_aa: CASSQLDRRGTDTQYF

v_call: TRBV4-3
clone_size: few
j_call: TRBJ2-4
d_call: NA
cdr3_nt: TGCGACAGCAGCCAAGAAGTACACTCACCCCCTGGCATTCAGTACTTC
cdr3_aa: CDSSQEVHSPPGIQYF

v_call: TRBV7-2
clone_size: few
j_call: TRBJ1-5
d_call: NA
cdr3_nt: TGTGCCAGCAGCTTAGACTTGTGGGATAGCAATCAGCCCCAGCATTTT
cdr3_aa: CASSLDLWDSNQPQHF

v_call: TRBV20-1
clone_size: few
j_call: TRBJ1-2
d_call: TRBD1
cdr3_nt: TGCAGTGCTAGAGATACCGGGACAGGGACCTTTGGCTACACCTTC
cdr3_aa: CSARDTGTGTFGYTF

v_call: TRBV6-5
clone_size: few
j_call: TRBJ1-1
d_call: NA
cdr3_nt: TGTGCCAGCAGCTCCGTAGGGGCTGAAGCTTTCTTT
cdr3_aa: CASSSVGAEAFF

v_call: TRBV15
clone_size: many
j_call: TRBJ2-3
d_call: TRBD2
cdr3_nt: TGTGCCACCAGCAGAGATTCCGTAGCGGGTACGCAGTATTTT
cdr3_aa: CATSRDSVAGTQYF

v_call: TRBV20-1
clone_size: few
j_call: TRBJ1-6
d_call: NA
cdr3_nt: TGCAGTGTATCGACAGAACACTATAATTCACCCCTCCACTTT
cdr3_aa: CSVSTEHYNSPLHF

v_call: TRBV6-2/TRBV6-3
clone_size: few
j_call: TRBJ2-7
d_call: NA
cdr3_nt: TGTGCCAGCAGCCCTTGGTCCGGGGCTTTCTCCTACGAGCAGTACTTC
cdr3_aa: CASSPWSGAFSYEQYF

v_call: TRBV7-3
clone_size: few
j_call: TRBJ2-1
d_call: NA
cdr3_nt: TGTGCCAGCAGCTTAAATCCCTCCGTCGGGGGGCGGTACAATGAGCAGTTCTTC
cdr3_aa: CASSLNPSVGGRYNEQFF

v_call: TRBV2
clone_size: NA
j_call: TRBJ1-6
d_call: NA
cdr3_nt: TGTGCCAGCAGTGATCCGGGGGCAGGCTATAATTCACCCCTCCACTTT
cdr3_aa: CASSDPGAGYNSPLHF

v_call: TRBV4-1
clone_size: NA
j_call: TRBJ2-7
d_call: NA
cdr3_nt: TGCGCCAGCAGCCAAGATCCAGGGGGGAGCTCCTACGAGCAGTACTTC
cdr3_aa: CASSQDPGGSSYEQYF

v_call: TRBV4-3
clone_size: few
j_call: TRBJ2-2
d_call: NA
cdr3_nt: TGCGCCAGCAGCCTGGGCCTGACTGCGAACACCGGGGAGCTGTTTTTT
cdr3_aa: CASSLGLTANTGELFF